This T cell receptor beta chain derives from a study of cytomegalovirus exposure and HLA in healthy donors. General study findings and limits: The study listed some 160 cytomegalovirus-associated TCR beta chains.

The PCR was carried out with 60 Vbeta primers and 13 Jbeta primers. The repertoire was sequenced with immunoSEQ multiplex PCR; TCRdb's copy has only in-frame clones and lacks some. Here the sample spans roughly 150,000 clones, approximately 70% being singletons. This clone was recorded a few times. Its antigen remains unidentified. Healthy bone marrow donors made up the cohort. The CDR3 loop spans 13 amino acids. Germline V gene data show CDR1 as MNHEY and CDR2 as SMNVEV (reference sequence). V was pared by 8 bases and J by 1 base, with 11 bases between. Sequenced: PBMCs. The chain employs TRBV27 and TRBJ1-1; D is unresolved. This receptor was obtained from a man aged 18 to 30 in good health and CMV-seropositive. The CDR3 spells CASASRGNTEAFF. CDR3 coding DNA: TGTGCCAGCGCTTCTCGGGGGAACACTGAAGCTTTCTTT.